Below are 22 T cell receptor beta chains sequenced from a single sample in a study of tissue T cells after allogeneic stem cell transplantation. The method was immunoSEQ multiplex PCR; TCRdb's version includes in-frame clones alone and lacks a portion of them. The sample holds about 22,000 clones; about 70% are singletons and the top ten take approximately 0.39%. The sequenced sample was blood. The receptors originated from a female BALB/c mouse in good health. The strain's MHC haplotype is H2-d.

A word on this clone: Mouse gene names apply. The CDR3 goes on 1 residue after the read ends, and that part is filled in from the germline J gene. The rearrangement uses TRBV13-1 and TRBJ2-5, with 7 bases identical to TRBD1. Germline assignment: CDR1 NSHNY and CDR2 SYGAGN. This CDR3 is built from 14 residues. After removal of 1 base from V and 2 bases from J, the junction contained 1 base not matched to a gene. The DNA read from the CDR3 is TGTGCCAGCAGTGATAGGGACAGCCAAGACACCCAGTAC. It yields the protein CASSDRDSQDTQY. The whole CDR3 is CASSDRDSQDTQYF.

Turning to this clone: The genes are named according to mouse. CDR3 amino acids: CASSRDRDNERLFF. CDR3 DNA, as far as it was read: TGTGCCAGCTCCCGGGACAGGGACAACGAAAGATTATTT. The chain combines TRBV19 with TRBJ1-4; 9 nucleotides match TRBD1. The read is 1 residue too short to cover the CDR3 end, so that end is filled in from the germline J gene. Losses at the gene ends were 7 bases for V and 4 bases for J; bases not matched to a gene: 5. CDR1 and CDR2 from the germline V gene are FNHDT and SITEND (reference sequence). There are 14 residues in the CDR3.

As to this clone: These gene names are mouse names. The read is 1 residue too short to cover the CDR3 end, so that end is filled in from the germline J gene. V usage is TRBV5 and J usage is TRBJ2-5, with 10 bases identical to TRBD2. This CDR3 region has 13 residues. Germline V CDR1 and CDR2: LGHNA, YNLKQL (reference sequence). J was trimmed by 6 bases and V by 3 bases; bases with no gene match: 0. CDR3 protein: CASSQDWGDTQYF. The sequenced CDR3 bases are TGTGCCAGCAGCCAGGACTGGGGGGACACCCAGTAC.

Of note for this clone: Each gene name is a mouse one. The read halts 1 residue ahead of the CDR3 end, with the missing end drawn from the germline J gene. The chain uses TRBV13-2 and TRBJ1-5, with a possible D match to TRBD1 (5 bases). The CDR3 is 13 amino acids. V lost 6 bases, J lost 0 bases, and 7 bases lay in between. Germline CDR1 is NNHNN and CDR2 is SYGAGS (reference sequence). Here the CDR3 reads CASVQDNNQAPLF. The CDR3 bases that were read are TGTGCCAGCGTACAGGATAACAACCAGGCTCCGCTT.

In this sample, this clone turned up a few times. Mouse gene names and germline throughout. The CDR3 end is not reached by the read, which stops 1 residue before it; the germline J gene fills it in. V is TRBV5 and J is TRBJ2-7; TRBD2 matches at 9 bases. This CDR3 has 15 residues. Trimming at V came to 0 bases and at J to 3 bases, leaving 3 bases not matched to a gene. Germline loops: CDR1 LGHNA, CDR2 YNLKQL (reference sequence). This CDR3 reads CASSQEGTGSYEQYF. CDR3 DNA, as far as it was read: TGTGCCAGCAGCCAAGAAGGGACTGGGAGCTATGAACAGTAC.

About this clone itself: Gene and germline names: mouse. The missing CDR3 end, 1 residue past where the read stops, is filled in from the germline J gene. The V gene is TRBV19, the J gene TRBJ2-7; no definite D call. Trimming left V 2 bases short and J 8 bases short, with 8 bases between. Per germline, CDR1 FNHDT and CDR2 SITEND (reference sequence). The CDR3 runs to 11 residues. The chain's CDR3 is CASSIQIQQYF. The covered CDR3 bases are TGTGCCAGCAGTATTCAAATCCAACAGTAC. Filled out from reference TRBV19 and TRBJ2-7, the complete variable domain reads GGIITQTPKFLIGQEGQKLTLKCQQNFNHDTMYWYRQDSGKGLRLIYYSITENDLQKGDLSEGYDASREKKSSFSLTVTSAQKNEMAVFLCASSIQIQQYFGPGTRLTVL.

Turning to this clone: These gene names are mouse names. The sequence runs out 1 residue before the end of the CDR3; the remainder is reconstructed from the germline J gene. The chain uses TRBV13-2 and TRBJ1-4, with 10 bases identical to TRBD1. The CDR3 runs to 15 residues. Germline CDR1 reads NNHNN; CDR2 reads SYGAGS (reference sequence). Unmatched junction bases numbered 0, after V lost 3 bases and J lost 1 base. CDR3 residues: CASGGTGGSNERLFF. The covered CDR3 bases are TGTGCCAGCGGTGGGACAGGGGGTTCCAACGAAAGATTATTT.

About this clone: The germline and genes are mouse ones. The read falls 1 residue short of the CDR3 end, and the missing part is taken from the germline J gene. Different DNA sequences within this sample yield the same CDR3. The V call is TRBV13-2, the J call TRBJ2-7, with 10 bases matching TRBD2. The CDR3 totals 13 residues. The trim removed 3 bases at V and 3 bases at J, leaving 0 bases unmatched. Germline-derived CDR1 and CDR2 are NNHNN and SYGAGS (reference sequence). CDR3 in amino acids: CASGGTGGYEQYF. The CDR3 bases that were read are TGTGCCAGCGGTGGGACTGGGGGCTATGAACAGTAC.

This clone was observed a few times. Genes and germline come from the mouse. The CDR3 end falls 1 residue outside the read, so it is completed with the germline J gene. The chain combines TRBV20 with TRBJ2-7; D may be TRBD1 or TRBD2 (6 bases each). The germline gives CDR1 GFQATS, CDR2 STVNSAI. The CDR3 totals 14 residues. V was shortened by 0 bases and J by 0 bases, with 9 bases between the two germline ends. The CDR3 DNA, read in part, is TGTGGTGCTAGGGAGGGGGCGAGCTCCTATGAACAGTAC. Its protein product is CGAREGASSYEQY. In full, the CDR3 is CGAREGASSYEQYF.

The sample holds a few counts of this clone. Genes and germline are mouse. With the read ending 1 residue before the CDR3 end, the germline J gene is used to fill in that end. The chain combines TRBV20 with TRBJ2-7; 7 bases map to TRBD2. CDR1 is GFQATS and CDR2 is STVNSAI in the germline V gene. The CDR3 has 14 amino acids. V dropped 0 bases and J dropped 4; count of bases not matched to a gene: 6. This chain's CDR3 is CGARDLGGGYEQYF. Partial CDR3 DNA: TGTGGTGCTAGGGATCTCGGGGGGGGATATGAACAGTAC.

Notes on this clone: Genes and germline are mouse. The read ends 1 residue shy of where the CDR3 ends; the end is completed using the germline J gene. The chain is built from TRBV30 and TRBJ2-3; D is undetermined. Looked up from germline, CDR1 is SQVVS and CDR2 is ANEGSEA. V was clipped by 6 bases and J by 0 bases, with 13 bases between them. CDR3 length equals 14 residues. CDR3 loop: CSSIREASAETLYF. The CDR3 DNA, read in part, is TGTAGTTCCATCCGGGAGGCTAGTGCAGAAACGCTGTAT. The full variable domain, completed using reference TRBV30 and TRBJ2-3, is SVLLYQKPNRDICQSGTSLKIQCVADSQVVSMFWYQQFQEQSLMLMATANEGSEATYESGFTKDKFPISRPNLTFSTLTVNNARPGDSSIYFCSSIREASAETLYFGSGTRLTVL.

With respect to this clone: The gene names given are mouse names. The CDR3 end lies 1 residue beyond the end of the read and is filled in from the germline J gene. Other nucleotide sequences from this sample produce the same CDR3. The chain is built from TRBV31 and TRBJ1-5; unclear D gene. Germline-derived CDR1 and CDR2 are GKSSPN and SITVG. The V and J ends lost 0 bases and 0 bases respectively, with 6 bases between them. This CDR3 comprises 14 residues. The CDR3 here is CAWSLQYNNQAPLF. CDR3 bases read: TGTGCCTGGAGTCTGCAATATAACAACCAGGCTCCGCTT. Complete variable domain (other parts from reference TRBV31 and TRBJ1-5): AQTIHQWPVAEIKAVGSPLSLGCTIKGKSSPNLYWYWQATGGTLQQLFYSITVGQVESVVQLNLSASRPKDDQFILSTEKLLLSHSGFYLCAWSLQYNNQAPLFGEGTRLSVL.

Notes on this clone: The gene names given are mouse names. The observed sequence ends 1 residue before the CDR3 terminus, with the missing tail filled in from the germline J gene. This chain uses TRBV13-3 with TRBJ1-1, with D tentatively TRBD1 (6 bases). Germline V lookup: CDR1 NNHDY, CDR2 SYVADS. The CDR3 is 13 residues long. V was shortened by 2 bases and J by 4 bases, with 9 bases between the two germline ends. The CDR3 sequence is CASSEGGITEVFF. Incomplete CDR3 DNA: TGTGCCAGCAGTGAAGGGGGGATCACAGAAGTCTTC.

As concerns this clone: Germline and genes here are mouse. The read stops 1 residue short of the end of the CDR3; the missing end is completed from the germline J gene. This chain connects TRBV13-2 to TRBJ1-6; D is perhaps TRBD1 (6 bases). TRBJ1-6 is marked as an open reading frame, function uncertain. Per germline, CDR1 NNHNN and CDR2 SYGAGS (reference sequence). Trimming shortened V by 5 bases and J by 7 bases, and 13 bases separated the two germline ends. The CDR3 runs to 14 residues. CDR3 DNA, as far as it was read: TGTGCCAGCGGGATCGGGGGGGCGAATTCGCCCCTCTAC. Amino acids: CASGIGGANSPLY. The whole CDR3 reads CASGIGGANSPLYF.

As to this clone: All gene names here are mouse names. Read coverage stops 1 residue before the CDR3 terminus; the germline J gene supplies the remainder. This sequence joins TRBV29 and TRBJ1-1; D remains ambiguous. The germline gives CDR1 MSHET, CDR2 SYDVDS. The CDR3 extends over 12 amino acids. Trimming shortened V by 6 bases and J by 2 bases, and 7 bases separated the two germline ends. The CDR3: CASSPHNTEVFF. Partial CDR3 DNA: TGTGCTAGCAGCCCACATAACACAGAAGTCTTC.

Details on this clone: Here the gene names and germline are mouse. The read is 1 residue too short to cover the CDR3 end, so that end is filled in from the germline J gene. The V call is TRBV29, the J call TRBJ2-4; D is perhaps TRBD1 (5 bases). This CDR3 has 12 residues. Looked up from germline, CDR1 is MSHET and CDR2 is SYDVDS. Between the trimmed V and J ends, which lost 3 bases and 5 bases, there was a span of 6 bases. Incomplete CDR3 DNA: TGTGCTAGCAGTTTGAGGGGAAACACCTTGTAC. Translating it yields CASSLRGNTLY. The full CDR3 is CASSLRGNTLYF.

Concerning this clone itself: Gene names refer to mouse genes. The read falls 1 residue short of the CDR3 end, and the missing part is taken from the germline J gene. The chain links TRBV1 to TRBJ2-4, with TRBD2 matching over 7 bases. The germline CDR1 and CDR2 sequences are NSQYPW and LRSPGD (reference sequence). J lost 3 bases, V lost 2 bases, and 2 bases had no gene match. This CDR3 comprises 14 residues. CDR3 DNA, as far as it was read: TGCACCTGCAGTGCACCGGGACTGCAAAACACCTTGTAC. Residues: CTCSAPGLQNTLY. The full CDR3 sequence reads CTCSAPGLQNTLYF.

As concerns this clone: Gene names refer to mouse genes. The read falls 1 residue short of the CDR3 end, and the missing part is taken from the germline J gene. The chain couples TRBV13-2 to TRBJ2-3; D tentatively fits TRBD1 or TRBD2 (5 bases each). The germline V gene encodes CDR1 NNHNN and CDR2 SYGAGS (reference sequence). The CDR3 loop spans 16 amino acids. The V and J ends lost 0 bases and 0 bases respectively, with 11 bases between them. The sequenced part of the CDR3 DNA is TGTGCCAGCGGTGATGCAAGGGGCTCTAGTGCAGAAACGCTGTAT. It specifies CASGDARGSSAETLY. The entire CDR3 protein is CASGDARGSSAETLYF.

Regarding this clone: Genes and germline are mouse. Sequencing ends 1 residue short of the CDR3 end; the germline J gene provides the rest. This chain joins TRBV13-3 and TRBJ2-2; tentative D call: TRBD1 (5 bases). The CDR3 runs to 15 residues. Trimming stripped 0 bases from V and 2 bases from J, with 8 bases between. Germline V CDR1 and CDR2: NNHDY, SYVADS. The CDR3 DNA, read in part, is TGTGCCAGCAGTGATGTTGGACATAACACCGGGCAGCTCTAC. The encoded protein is CASSDVGHNTGQLY. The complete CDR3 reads CASSDVGHNTGQLYF.

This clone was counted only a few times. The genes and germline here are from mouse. The CDR3 bases that were read are TGTGCCAGCAGCCAAGGGGCGGGGGCGCGGGCTGAGCAGTTC. It codes for CASSQGAGARAEQF. The whole CDR3 sequence reads CASSQGAGARAEQFF. The rearrangement links TRBV5 to TRBJ2-1; D is possibly TRBD1 or TRBD2 (6 bases each). The read falls 1 residue short of the CDR3 end, and the missing part is taken from the germline J gene. V was pared by 1 base and J by 7 bases, with 14 bases between. The germline gives CDR1 LGHNA, CDR2 YNLKQL (reference sequence). The CDR3 is made up of 15 amino acids.

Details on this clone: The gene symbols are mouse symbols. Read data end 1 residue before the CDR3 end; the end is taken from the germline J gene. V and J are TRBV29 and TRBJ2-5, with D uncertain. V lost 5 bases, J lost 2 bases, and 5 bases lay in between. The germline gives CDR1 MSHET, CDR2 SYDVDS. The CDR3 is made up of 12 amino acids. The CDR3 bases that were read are TGTGCTAGCAGTACATCCCAAGACACCCAGTAC. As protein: CASSTSQDTQY. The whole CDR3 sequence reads CASSTSQDTQYF.

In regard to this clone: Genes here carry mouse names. Here the CDR3 reads CASSGTVQDTQYF. CDR3 DNA, as far as it was read: TGTGCTAGCAGCGGGACAGTCCAAGACACCCAGTAC. The gene calls are TRBV29 and TRBJ2-5; 7 positions match TRBD1. The read gets to within 1 residue of the CDR3 end, and the germline J gene fills in the rest. Germline CDR1 reads MSHET; CDR2 reads SYDVDS. The trim removed 6 bases at V and 2 bases at J, leaving 2 bases unmatched. The CDR3 has 13 residues.